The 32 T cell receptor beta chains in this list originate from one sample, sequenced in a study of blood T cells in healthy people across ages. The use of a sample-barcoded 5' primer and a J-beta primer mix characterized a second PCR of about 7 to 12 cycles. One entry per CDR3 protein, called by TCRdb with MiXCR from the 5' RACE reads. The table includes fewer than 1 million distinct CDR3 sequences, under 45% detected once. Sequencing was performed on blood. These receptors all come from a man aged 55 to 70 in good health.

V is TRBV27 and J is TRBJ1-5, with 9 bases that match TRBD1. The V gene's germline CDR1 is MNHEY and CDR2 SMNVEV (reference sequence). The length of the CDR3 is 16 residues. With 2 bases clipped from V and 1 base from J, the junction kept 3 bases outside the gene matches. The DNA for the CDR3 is TGTGCCAGCAGTTTAGCGGGACAGGGCAGCAATCAGCCCCAGCATTTT. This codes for CASSLAGQGSNQPQHF.

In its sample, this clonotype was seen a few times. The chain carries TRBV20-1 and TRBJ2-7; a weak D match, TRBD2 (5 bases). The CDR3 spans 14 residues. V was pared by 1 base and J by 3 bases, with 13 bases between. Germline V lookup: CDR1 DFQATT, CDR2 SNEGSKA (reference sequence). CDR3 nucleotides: TGCAGTGCTAGAGGAGGAGGCCCATACTACGAGCAGTACTTC. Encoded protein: CSARGGGPYYEQYF.

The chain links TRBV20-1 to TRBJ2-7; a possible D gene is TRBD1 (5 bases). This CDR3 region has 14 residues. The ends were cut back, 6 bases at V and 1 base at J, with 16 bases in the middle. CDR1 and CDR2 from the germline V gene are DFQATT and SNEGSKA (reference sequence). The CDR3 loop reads CSALKGLASYEQYF. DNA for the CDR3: TGCAGTGCCCTTAAGGGGTTGGCGTCCTACGAGCAGTACTTC.

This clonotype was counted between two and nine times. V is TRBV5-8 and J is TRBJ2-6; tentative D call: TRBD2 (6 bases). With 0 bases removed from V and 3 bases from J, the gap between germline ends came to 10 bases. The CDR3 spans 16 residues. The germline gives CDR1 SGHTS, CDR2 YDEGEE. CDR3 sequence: CASSLGGEVGANVLTF. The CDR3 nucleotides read TGTGCCAGCAGCTTGGGCGGGGAAGTTGGGGCCAACGTCCTGACTTTC.

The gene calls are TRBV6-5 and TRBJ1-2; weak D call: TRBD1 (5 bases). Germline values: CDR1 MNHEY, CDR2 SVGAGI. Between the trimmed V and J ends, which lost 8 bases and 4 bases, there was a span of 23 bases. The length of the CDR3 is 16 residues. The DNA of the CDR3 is TGTGCCAGCTGTCCTGTAACCGGGACCCTTTCCTATGGCTACACCTTC. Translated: CASCPVTGTLSYGYTF.

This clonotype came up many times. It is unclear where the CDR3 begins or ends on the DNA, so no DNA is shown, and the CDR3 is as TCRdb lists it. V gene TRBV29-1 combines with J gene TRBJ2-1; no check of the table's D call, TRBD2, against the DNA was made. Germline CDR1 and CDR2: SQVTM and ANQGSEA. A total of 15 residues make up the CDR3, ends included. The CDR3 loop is CSVAIGASGRVVEFF.

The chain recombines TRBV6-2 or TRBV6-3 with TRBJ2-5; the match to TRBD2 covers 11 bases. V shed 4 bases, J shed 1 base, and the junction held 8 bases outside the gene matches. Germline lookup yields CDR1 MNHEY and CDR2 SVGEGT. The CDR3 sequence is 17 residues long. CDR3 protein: CASSLELAGAPQETQYF. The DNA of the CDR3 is TGTGCCAGCAGTTTAGAACTAGCGGGGGCGCCCCAAGAGACCCAGTACTTC.

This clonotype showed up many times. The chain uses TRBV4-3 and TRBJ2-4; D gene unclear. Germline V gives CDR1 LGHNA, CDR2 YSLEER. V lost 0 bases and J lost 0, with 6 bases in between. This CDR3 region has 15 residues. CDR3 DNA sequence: TGCGCCAGCAGCCAAGATCGACTAGCCAAAAACATTCAGTACTTC. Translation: CASSQDRLAKNIQYF.

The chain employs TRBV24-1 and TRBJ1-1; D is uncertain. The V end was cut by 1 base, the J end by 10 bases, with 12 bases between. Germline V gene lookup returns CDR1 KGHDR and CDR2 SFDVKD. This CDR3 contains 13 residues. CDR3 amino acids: CATSDFNEKRAFF. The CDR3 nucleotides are TGTGCCACCAGTGATTTTAACGAAAAGAGAGCTTTCTTT.

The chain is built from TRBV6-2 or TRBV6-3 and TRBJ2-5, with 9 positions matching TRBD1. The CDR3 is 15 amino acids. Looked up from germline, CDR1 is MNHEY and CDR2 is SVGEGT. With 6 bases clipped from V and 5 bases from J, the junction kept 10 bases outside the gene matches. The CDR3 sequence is CASRQEGQGGETQYF. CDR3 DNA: TGTGCCAGCAGGCAAGAGGGACAGGGTGGTGAGACCCAGTACTTC.

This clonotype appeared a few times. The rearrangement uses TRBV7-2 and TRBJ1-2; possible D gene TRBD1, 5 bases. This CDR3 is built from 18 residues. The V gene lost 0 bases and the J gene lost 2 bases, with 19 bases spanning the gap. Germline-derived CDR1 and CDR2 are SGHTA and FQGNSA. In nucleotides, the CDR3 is TGTGCCAGCAGCTTAGCACCAGGGAGGAGGTCCCCGAACTATGGCTACACCTTC. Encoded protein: CASSLAPGRRSPNYGYTF.

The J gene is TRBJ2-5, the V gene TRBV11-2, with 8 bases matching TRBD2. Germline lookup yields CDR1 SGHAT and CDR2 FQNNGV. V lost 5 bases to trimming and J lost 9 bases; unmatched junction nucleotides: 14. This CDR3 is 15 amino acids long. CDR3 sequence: CASSPPRGLGLAQYF. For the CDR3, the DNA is TGTGCCAGCAGCCCTCCCAGGGGACTAGGCTTGGCCCAGTACTTC.

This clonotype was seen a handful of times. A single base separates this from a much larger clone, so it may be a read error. The CDR3 loop reads CASSWGLGYEQYF. As DNA, the CDR3 is TGTGCCAGCAGCTGGGGACTAGGGTACGAGCAGTACTTC. V usage is TRBV7-2 and J usage is TRBJ2-5, with TRBD2 matching over 8 bases. The J call may be mistaken, given a closer DNA end match to TRBJ2-7. The CDR3 is made up of 13 amino acids. The germline gives CDR1 SGHTA, CDR2 FQGNSA.

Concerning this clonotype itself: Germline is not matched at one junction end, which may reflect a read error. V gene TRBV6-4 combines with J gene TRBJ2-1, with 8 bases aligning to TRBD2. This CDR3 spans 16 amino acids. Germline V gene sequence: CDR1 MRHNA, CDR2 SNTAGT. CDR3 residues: CASSVSGGSSYNKQFF. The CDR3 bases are TGTGCCAGCAGTGTAAGCGGGGGTAGCTCCTACAATAAGCAGTTCTTC.

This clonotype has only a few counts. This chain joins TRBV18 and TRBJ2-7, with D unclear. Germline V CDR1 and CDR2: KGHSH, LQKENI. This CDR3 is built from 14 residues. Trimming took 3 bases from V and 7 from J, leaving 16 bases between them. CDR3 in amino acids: CASSPRVENGEQYF. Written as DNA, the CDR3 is TGTGCCAGCTCACCGAGAGTTGAGAATGGGGAGCAGTACTTC. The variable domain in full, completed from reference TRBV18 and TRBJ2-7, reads NAGVMQNPRHLVRRRGQEARLRCSPMKGHSHVYWYRQLPEEGLKFMVYLQKENIIDESGMPKERFSAEFPKEGPSILRIQQVVRGDSAAYFCASSPRVENGEQYFGPGTRLTVT.

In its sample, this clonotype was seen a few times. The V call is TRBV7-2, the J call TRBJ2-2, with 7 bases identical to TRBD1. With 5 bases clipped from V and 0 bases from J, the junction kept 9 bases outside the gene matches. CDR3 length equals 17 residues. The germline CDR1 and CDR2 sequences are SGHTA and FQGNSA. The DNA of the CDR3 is TGTGCCAGCAGCAACGGGACAGCTTCCTCGAACACCGGGGAGCTGTTTTTT. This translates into CASSNGTASSNTGELFF.

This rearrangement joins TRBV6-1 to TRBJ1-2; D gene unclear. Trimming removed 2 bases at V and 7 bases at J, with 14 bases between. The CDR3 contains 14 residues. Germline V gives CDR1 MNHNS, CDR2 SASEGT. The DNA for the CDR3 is TGTGCCAGCAGTGAAAGGGCAGCTCAAACTGGCTACACCTTC. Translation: CASSERAAQTGYTF.

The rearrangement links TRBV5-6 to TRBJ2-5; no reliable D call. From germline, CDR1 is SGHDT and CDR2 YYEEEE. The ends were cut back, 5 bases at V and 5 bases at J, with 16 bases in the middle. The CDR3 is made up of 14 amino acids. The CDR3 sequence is CASRYRSFGETQYF. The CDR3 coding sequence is TGTGCCAGCAGATACCGGAGTTTTGGGGAGACCCAGTACTTC.

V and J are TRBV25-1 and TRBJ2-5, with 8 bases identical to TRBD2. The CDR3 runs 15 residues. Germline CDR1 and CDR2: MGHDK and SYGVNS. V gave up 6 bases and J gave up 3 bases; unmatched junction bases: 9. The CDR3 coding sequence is TGTGCCAGCAGACCTCCGGGACTAGGGAAAGAGACCCAGTACTTC. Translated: CASRPPGLGKETQYF.

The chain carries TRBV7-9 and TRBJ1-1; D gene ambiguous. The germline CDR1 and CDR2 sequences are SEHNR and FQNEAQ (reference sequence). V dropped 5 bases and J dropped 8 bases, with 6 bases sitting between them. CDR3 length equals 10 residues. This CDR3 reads CASSDNEAFF. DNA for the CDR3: TGTGCCAGCAGCGACAACGAAGCTTTCTTT.

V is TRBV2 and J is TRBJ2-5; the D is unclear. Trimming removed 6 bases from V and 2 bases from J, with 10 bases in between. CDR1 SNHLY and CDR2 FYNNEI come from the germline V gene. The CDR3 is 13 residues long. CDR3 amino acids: CASSDWGQETQYF. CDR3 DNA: TGTGCCAGCAGCGACTGGGGACAAGAGACCCAGTACTTC.

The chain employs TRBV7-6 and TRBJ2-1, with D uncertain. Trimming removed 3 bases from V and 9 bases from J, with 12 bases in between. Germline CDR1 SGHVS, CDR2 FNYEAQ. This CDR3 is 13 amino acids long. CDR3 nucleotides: TGTGCCAGCAGCTTTGGTGCGGTCGGTGAGCAGTTCTTC. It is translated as CASSFGAVGEQFF.

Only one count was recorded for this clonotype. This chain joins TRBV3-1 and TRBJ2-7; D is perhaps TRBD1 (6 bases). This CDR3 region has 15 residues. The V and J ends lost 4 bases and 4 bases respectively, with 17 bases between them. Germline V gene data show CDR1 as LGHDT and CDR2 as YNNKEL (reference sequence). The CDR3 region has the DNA TGTGCCAGCAGCCTCGCAGGGTCAGGGGTTTACGAGCAGTACTTC. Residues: CASSLAGSGVYEQYF.

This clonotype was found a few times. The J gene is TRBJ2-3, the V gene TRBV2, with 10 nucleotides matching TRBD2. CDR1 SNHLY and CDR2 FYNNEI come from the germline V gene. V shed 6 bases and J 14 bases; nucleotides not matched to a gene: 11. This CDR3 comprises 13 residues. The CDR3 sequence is CASRRDLAGAPYF. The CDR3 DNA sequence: TGTGCCAGCAGACGCGATCTAGCGGGGGCCCCGTATTTT.

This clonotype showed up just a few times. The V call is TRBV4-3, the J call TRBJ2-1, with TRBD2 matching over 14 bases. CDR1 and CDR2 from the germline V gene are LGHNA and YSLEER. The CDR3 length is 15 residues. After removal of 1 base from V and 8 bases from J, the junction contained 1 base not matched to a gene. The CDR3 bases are TGCGCCAGCAGCCAAGGGGGACTAGCGGGGGATGAGCAGTTCTTC. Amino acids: CASSQGGLAGDEQFF.

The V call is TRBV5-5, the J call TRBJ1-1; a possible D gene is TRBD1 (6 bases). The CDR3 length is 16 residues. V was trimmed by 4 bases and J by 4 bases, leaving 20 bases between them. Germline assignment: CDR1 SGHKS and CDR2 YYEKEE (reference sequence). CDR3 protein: CASSQTFGGAITEAFF. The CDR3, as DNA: TGTGCCAGCAGCCAGACTTTTGGGGGGGCAATCACTGAAGCTTTCTTT.

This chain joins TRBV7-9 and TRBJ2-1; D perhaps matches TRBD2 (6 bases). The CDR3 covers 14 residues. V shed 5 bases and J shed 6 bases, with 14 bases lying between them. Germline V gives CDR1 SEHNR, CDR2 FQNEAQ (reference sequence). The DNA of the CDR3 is TGTGCCAGCAGCGGAAGATTGACTAGCAATGAGCAGTTCTTC. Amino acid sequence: CASSGRLTSNEQFF.

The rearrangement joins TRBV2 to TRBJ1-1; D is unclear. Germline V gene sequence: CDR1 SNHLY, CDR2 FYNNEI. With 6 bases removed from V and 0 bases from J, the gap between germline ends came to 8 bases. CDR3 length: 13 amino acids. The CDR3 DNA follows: TGTGCCAGCAGGGGAGAACTGAACACTGAAGCTTTCTTT. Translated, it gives CASRGELNTEAFF.

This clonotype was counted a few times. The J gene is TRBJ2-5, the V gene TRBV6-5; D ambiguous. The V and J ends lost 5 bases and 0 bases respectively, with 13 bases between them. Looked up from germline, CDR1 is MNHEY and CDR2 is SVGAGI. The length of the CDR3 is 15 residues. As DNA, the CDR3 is TGTGCCAGCAGTACATCGGGTTGGTACCAAGAGACCCAGTACTTC. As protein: CASSTSGWYQETQYF.

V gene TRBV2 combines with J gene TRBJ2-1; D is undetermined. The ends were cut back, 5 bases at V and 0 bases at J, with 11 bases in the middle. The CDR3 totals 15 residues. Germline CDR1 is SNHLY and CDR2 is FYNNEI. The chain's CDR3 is CASSPRQDSYNEQFF. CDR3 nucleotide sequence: TGTGCCAGCAGTCCCCGACAAGACTCCTACAATGAGCAGTTCTTC.

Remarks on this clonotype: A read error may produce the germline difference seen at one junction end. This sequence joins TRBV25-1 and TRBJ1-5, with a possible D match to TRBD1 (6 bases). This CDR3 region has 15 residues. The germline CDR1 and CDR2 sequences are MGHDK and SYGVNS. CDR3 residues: CASSDRGRENQPRHF. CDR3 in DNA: TGTGCCAGCAGTGACAGGGGCCGGGAAAATCAGCCCCGGCATTTT.

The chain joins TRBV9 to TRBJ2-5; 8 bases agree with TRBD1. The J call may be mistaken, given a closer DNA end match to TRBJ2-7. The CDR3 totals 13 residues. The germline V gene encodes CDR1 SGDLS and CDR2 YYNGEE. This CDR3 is CASSTLQGDEQYF. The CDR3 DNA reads TGTGCCAGCAGCACGCTACAGGGGGACGAGCAGTACTTC.